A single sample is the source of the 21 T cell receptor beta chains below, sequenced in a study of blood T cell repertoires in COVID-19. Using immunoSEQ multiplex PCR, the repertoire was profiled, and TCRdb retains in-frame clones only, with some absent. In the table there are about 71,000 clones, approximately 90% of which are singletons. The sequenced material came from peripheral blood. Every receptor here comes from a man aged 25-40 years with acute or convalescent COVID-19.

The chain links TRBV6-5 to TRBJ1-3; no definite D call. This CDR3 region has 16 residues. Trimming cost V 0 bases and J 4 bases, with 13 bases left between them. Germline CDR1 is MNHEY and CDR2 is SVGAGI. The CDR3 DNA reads TGTGCCAGCAGTTACTCGGTCTCAGGTAAAGGAAACACCATATATTTT. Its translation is CASSYSVSGKGNTIYF.

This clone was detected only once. CDR3 protein: CASSYSPGQGGNTQYF. CDR3 in DNA: TGTGCCAGCAGTTACTCCCCGGGACAGGGGGGGAATACGCAGTATTTT. The gene calls are TRBV6-5 and TRBJ2-3, with 11 bases fitting TRBD1. The germline V gene encodes CDR1 MNHEY and CDR2 SVGAGI. The CDR3 has 16 amino acids. The V segment lost 0 bases and the J segment 7 bases; nucleotides outside the gene matches: 6.

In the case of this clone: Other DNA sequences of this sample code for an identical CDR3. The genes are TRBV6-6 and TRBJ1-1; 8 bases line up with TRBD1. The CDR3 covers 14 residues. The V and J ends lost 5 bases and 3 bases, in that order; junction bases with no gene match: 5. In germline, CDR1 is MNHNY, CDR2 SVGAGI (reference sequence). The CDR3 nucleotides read TGTGCCAGCAGTAGAGACAGGGGCTACACTGAAGCTTTCTTT. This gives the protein CASSRDRGYTEAFF.

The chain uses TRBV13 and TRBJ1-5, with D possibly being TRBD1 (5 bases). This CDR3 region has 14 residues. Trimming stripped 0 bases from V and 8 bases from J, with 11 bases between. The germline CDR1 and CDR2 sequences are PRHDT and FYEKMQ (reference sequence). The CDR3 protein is CASSLGQGGKPQHF. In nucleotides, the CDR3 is TGTGCCAGCAGCTTAGGCCAGGGAGGTAAGCCCCAGCATTTT.

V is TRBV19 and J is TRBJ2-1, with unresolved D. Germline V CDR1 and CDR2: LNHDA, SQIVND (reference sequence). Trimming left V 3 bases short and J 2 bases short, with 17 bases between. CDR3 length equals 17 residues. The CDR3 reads CASSIPRLFSTYNEQFF. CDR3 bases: TGTGCCAGTAGTATCCCCAGACTTTTTTCCACCTACAATGAGCAGTTCTTC. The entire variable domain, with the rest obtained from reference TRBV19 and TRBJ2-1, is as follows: DGGITQSPKYLFRKEGQNVTLSCEQNLNHDAMYWYRQDPGQGLRLIYYSQIVNDFQKGDIAEGYSVSREKKESFPLTVTSAQKNPTAFYLCASSIPRLFSTYNEQFFGPGTRLTVL.

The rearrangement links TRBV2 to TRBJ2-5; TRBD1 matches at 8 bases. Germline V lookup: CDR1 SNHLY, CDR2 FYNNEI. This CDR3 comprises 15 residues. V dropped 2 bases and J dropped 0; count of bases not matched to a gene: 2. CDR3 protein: CASSENRGYQETQYF. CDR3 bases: TGTGCCAGCAGTGAAAACAGGGGGTACCAAGAGACCCAGTACTTC.

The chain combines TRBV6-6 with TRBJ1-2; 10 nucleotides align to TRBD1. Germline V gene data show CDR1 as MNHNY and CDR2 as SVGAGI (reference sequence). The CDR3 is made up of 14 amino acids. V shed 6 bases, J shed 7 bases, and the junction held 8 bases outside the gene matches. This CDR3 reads CASSEDRGRSGYTF. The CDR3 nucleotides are TGTGCCAGCAGCGAAGACAGGGGGCGAAGTGGCTACACCTTC.

The CDR3 DNA follows: TGTGCCAGCAGCTTAGGAGTAAATCAGCCCCAGCATTTT. Translation: CASSLGVNQPQHF. This rearrangement joins TRBV7-6 to TRBJ1-5; no clear D gene. Trimming cost V 1 base and J 4 bases, with 5 bases left between them. The CDR3 is made up of 13 amino acids. The germline V gene encodes CDR1 SGHVS and CDR2 FNYEAQ.

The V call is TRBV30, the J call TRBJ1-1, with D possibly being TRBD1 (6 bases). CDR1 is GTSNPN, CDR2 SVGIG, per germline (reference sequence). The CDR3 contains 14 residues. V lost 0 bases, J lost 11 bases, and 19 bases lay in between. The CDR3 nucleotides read TGTGCCTGGAGTGTTGGGGGGGCCCAAACTAAGGCTTTCTTT. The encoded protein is CAWSVGGAQTKAFF.

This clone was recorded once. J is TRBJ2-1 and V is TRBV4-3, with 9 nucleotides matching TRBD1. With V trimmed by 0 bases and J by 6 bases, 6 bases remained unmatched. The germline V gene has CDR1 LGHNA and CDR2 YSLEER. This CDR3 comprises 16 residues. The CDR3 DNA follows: TGCGCCAGCAGCCAAGATATCGGACAGGGGAGCAATGAGCAGTTCTTC. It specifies CASSQDIGQGSNEQFF.

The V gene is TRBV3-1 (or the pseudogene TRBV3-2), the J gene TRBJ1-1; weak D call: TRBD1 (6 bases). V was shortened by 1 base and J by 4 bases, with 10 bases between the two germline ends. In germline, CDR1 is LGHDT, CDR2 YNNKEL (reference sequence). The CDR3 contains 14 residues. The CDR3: CASSQATGSTEAFF. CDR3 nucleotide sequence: TGTGCCAGCAGCCAAGCCACAGGGAGCACTGAAGCTTTCTTT.

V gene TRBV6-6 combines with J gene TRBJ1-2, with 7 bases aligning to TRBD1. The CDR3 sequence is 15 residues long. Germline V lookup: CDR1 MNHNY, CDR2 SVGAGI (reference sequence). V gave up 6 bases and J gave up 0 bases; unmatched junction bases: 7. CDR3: CASRLTGTANYGYTF. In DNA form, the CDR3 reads TGTGCCAGCAGACTAACCGGGACAGCTAACTATGGCTACACCTTC.

DNA of the CDR3: TGTGCCAGCAGCCAGACCGGTGGCGGGAGGGCCGAGAAGGCCAAAAACATTCAGTACTTC. As protein: CASSQTGGGRAEKAKNIQYF. The genes are TRBV6-6 and TRBJ2-4; 9 nucleotides match TRBD2. Germline V gene data show CDR1 as MNHNY and CDR2 as SVGAGI (reference sequence). The CDR3 extends over 20 amino acids. V shed 6 bases, J shed 1 base, and the junction held 19 bases outside the gene matches.

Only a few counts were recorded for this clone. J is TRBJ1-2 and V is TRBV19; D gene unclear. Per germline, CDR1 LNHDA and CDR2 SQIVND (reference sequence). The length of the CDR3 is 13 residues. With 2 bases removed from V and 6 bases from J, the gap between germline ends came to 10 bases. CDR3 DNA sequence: TGTGCCAGTAGTATATCTATAGGAGATGGCTACACCTTC. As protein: CASSISIGDGYTF.

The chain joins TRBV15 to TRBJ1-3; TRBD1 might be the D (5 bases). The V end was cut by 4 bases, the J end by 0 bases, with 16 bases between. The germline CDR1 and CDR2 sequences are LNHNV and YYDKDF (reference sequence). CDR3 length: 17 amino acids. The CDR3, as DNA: TGTGCCACCAGCATCGAAGGGGTCGGCGCCTCTGGAAACACCATATATTTT. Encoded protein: CATSIEGVGASGNTIYF.

CDR3: CASSQDVLGGGYTF. CDR3 DNA sequence: TGTGCCAGCAGCCAAGATGTTCTCGGGGGTGGCTACACCTTC. The chain is built from TRBV3-1 (or the pseudogene TRBV3-2) and TRBJ1-2, with D perhaps matching TRBD1 (5 bases). V lost 0 bases and J lost 7, with 12 bases in between. Germline V gene sequence: CDR1 LGHDT, CDR2 YNNKEL (reference sequence). The CDR3 loop spans 14 amino acids.

CDR3 loop: CSARAENEQFF. For the CDR3, the DNA is TGCAGTGCTAGAGCGGAGAATGAGCAGTTCTTC. The chain employs TRBV20-1 and TRBJ2-1; D is ambiguous. The germline V gene encodes CDR1 DFQATT and CDR2 SNEGSKA (reference sequence). The ends were cut back, 1 base at V and 7 bases at J, with 5 bases in the middle. The CDR3 extends over 11 amino acids.

CDR3 sequence (DNA): TGTGCCAGCAGTTCCCGGGGTCCCTACGAGCAGTACTTC. This translates into CASSSRGPYEQYF. J is TRBJ2-7 and V is TRBV27; possible D gene TRBD2, 5 bases. Germline CDR1 and CDR2: MNHEY and SMNVEV (reference sequence). CDR3 length: 13 amino acids. Deletions cut 4 bases from V and 2 bases from J, with 9 bases between.

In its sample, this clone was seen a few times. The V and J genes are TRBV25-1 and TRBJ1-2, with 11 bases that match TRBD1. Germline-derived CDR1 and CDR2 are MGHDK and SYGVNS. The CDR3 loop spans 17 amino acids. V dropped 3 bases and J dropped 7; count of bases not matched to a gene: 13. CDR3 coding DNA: TGTGCCAGCAGTGATTCGGACAGGGGGCCGGGTAGATTTGGCTACACCTTC. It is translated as CASSDSDRGPGRFGYTF.

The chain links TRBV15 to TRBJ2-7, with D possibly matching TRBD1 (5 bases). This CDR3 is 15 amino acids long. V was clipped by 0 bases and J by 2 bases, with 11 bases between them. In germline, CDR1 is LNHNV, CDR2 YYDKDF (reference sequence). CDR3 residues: CATSRDPGIPYEQYV. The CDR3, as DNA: TGTGCCACCAGCAGAGATCCAGGGATCCCCTACGAGCAGTACGTC.

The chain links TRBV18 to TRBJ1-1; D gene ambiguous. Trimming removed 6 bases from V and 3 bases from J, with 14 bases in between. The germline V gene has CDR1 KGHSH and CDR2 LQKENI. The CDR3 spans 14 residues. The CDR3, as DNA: TGTGCCAGCTCCGAACTTCGAGATTACACTGAAGCTTTCTTT. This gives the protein CASSELRDYTEAFF.